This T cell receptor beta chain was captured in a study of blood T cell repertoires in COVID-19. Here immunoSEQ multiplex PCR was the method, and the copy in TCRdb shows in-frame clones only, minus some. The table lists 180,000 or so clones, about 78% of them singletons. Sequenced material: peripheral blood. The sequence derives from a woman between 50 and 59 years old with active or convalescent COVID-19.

This CDR3 reads CATSRDPGEKLFF. CDR3 nucleotide sequence: TGTGCCACCAGCAGAGATCCAGGGGAAAAACTGTTTTTT. The chain joins TRBV15 to TRBJ1-4; D possibly corresponds to TRBD1 (5 bases). The CDR3 has 13 amino acids. Deletions cut 0 bases from V and 8 bases from J, with 7 bases between. CDR1 LNHNV and CDR2 YYDKDF come from the germline V gene (reference sequence).